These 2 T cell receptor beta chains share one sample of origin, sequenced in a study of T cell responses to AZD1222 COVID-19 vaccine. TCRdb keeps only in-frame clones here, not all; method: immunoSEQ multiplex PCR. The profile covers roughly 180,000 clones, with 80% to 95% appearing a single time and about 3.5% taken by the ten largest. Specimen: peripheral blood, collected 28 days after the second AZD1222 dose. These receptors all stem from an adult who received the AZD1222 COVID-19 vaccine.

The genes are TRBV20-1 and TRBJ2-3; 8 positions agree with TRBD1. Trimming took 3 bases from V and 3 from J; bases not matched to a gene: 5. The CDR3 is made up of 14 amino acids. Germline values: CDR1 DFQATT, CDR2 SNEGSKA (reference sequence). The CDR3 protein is CSASRDRGTDTQYF. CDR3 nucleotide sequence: TGCAGTGCTAGTAGAGACAGGGGAACAGATACGCAGTATTTT.

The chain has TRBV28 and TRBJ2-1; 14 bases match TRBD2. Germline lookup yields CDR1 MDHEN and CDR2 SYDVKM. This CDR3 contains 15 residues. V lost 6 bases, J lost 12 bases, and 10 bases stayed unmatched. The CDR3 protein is CASSAPGLAGVGQFF. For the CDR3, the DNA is TGTGCCAGCAGCGCCCCGGGACTAGCGGGAGTCGGGCAGTTCTTC.